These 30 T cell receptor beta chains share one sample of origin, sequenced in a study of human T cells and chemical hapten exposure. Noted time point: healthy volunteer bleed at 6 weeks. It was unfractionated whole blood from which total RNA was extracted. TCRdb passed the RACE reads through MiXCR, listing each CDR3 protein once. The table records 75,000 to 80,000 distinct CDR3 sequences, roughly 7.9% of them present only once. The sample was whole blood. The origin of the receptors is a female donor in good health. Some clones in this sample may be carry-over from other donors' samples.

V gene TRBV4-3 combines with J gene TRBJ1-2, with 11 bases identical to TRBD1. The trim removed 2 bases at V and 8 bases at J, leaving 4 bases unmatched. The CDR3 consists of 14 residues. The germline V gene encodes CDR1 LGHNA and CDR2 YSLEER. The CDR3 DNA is TGCGCCAGCAGCCAACGGACAGGGGGCGGCGGCTACACCTTC. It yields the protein CASSQRTGGGGYTF.

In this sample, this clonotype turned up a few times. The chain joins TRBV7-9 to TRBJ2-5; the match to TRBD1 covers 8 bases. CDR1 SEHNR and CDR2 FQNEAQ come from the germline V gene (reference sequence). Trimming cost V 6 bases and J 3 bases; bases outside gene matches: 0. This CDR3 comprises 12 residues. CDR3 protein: CASRQGEETQYF. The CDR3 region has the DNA TGTGCCAGCAGACAGGGGGAAGAGACCCAGTACTTC. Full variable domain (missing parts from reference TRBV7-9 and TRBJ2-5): DTGVSQNPRHKITKRGQNVTFRCDPISEHNRLYWYRQTLGQGPEFLTYFQNEAQLEKSRLLSDRFSAERPKGSFSTLEIQRTEQGDSAMYLCASRQGEETQYFGPGTRLLVL.

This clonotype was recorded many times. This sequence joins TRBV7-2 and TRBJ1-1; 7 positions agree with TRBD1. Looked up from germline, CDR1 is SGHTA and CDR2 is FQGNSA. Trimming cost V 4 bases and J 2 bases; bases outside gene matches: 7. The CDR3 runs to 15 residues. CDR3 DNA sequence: TGTGCCAGCAGCTCCCGGACAGGATCTAACACTGAAGCTTTCTTT. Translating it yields CASSSRTGSNTEAFF.

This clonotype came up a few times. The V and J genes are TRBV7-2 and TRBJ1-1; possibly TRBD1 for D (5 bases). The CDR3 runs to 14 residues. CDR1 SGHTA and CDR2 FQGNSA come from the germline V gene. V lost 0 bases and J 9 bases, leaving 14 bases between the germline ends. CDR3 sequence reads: CASSLAQDIIKAFF. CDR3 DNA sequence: TGTGCCAGCAGCTTAGCGCAGGACATAATTAAAGCTTTCTTT. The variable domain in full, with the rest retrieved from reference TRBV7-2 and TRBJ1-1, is GAGVSQSPSNKVTEKGKDVELRCDPISGHTALYWYRQSLGQGLEFLIYFQGNSAPDKSGLPSDRFSAERTGGSVSTLTIQRTQQEDSAVYLCASSLAQDIIKAFFGQGTRLTVV.

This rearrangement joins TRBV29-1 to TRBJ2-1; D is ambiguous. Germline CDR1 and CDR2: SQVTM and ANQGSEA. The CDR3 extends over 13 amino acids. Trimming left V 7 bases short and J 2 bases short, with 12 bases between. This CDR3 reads CSGTPIAYNEQFF. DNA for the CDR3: TGCAGCGGAACCCCGATAGCCTACAATGAGCAGTTCTTC.

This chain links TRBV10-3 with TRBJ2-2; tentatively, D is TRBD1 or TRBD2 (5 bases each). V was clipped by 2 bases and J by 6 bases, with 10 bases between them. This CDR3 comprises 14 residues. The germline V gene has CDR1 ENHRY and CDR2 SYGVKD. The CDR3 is CAISEAGTAGELFF. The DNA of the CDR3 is TGTGCCATCAGTGAGGCCGGGACGGCCGGGGAGCTGTTTTTT.

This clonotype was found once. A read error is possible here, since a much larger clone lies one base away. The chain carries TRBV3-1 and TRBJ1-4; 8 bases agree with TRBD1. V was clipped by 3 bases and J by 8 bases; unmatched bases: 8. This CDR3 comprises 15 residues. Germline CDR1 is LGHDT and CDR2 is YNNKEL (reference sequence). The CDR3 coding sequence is TGTGCCAGCAGCCAGTACCGGAACAGGGGGGAAAAACTGTTTTTT. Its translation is CASSQYRNRGEKLFF. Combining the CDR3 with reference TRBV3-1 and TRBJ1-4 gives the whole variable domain DTAVSQTPKYLVTQMGNDKSIKCEQNLGHDTMYWYKQDSKKFLKIMFSYNNKELIINETVPNRFSPKSPDKAHLNLHINSLELGDSAVYFCASSQYRNRGEKLFFGSGTQLSVL.

Here the CDR3 DNA reads TGCAGCGGGGCCCAGGGGGACAAAAACATTCAGTACTTC. Protein sequence: CSGAQGDKNIQYF. This chain joins TRBV29-1 and TRBJ2-4, with 7 bases lining up with TRBD1. CDR3 length equals 13 residues. The germline V gene encodes CDR1 SQVTM and CDR2 ANQGSEA. Trimming took 7 bases from V and 3 from J; bases not matched to a gene: 6.

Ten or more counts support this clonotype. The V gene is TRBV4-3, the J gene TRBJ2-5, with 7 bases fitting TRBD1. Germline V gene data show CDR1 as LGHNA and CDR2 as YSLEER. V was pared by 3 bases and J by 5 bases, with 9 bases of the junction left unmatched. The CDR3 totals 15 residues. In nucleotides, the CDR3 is TGCGCCAGCAGCCAGGACACAGGGGCGGAGGAGACCCAGTACTTC. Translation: CASSQDTGAEETQYF.

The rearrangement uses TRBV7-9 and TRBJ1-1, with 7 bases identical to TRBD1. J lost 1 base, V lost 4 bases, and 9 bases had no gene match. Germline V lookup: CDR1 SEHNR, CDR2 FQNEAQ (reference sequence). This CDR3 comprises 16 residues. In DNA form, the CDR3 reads TGTGCCAGCAGCTCGCCTAACAGGGGAAGGAACACTGAAGCTTTCTTT. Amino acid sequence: CASSSPNRGRNTEAFF.

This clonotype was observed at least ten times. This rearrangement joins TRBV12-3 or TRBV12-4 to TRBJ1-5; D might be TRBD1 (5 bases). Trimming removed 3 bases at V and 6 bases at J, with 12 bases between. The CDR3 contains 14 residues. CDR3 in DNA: TGTGCCAGCAGTTTGATCCAGGGAACTCAGCCCCAGCATTTT. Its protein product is CASSLIQGTQPQHF.

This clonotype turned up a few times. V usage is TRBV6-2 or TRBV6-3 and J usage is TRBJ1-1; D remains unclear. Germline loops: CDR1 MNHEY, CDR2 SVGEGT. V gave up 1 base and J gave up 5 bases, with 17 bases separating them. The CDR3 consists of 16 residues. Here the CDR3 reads CASSYFEGSWWTEAFF. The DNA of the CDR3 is TGTGCCAGCAGTTACTTCGAAGGTTCTTGGTGGACTGAAGCTTTCTTT.

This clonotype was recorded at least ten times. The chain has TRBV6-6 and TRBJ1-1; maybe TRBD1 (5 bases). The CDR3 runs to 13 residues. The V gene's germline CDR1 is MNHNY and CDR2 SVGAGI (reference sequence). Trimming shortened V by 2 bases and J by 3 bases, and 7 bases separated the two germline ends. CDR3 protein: CASSYQGDTEAFF. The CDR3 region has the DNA TGTGCCAGCAGTTACCAGGGCGACACTGAAGCTTTCTTT.

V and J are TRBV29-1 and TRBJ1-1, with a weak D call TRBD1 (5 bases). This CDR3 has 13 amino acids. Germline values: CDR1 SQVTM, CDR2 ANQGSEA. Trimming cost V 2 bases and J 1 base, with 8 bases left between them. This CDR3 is CSVEKGTNTEAFF. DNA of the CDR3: TGCAGCGTTGAAAAGGGGACGAACACTGAAGCTTTCTTT.

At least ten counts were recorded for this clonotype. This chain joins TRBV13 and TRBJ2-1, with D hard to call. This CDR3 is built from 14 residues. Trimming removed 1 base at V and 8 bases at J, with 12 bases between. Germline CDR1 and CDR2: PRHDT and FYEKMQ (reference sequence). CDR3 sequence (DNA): TGTGCCAGCAGCTTAGCTTTCCAGGTGGATGAGCAGTTCTTC. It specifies CASSLAFQVDEQFF.

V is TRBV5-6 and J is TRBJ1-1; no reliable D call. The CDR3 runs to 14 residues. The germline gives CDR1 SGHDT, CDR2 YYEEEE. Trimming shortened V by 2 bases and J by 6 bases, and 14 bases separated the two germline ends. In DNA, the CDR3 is TGTGCCAGCAGCTTTTCGGGCAGTAACGCTGAAGCTTTCTTT. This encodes CASSFSGSNAEAFF. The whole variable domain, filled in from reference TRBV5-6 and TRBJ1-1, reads DAGVTQSPTHLIKTRGQQVTLRCSPKSGHDTVSWYQQALGQGPQFIFQYYEEEERQRGNFPDRFSGHQFPNYSSELNVNALLLGDSALYLCASSFSGSNAEAFFGQGTRLTVV.

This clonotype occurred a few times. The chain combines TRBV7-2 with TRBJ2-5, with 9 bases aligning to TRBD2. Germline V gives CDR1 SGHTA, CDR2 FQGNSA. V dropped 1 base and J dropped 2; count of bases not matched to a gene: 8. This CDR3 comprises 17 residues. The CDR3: CASSLGVSGGVQETQYF. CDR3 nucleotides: TGTGCCAGCAGCTTAGGAGTTAGCGGGGGAGTACAAGAGACCCAGTACTTC.

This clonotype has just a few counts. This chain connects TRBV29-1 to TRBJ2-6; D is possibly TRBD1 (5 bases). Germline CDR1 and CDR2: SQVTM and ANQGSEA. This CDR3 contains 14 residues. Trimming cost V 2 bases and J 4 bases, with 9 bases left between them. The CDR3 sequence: CSVEKGAGANVLTF. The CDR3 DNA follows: TGCAGCGTTGAAAAAGGGGCGGGGGCCAACGTCCTGACTTTC.

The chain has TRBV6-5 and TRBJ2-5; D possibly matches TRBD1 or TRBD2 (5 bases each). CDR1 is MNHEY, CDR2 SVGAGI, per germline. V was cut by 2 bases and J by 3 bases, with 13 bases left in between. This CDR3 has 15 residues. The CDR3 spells CASSYAGFREETQYF. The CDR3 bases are TGTGCCAGCAGTTACGCGGGTTTCAGGGAAGAGACCCAGTACTTC.

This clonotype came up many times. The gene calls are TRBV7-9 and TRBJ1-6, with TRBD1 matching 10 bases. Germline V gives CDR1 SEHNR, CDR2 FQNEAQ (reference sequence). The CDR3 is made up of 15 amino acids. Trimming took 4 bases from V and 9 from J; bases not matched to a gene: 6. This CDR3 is CASSSPGQGSSPLHF. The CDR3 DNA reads TGTGCCAGCAGCTCTCCGGGACAGGGGAGTTCACCCCTCCACTTT.

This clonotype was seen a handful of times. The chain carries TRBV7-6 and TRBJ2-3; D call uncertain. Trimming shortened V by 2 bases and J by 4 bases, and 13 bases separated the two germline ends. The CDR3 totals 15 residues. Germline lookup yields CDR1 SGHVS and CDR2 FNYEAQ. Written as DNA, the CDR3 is TGTGCCAGCAGCTTAACCCCTAGGGTGGCAGATACGCAGTATTTT. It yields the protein CASSLTPRVADTQYF.

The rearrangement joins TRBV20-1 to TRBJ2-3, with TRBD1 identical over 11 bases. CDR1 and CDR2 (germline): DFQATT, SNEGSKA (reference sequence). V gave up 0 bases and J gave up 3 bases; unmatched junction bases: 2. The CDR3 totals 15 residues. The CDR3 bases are TGCAGTGCTAGAGAGGGGACAGGGGGTACAGATACGCAGTATTTT. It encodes CSAREGTGGTDTQYF.

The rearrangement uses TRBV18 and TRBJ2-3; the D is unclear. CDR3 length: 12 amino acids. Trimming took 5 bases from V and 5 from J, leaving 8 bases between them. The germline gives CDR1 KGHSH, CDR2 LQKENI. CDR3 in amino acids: CASSAQEDTQYF. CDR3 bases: TGTGCCAGCTCAGCCCAAGAAGATACGCAGTATTTT.

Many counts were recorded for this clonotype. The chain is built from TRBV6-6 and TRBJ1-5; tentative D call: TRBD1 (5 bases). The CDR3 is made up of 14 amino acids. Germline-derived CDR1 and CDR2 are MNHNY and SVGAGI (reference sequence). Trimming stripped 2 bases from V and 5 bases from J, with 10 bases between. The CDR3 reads CASSYRTPDQPQHF. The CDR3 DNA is TGTGCCAGCAGTTACCGGACACCCGATCAGCCCCAGCATTTT.

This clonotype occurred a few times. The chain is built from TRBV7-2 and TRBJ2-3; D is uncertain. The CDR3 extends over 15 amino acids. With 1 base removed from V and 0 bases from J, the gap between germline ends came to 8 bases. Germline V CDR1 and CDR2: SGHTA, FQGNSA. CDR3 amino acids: CASSLVGLSTDTQYF. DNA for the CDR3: TGTGCCAGCAGCTTAGTGGGTCTTAGCACAGATACGCAGTATTTT.

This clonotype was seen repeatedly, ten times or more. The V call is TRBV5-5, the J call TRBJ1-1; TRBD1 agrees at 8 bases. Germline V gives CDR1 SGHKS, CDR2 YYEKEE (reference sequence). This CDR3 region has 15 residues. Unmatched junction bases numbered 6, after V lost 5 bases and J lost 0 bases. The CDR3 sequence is CASRIQGAMNTEAFF. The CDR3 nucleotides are TGTGCCAGCAGGATTCAGGGGGCTATGAACACTGAAGCTTTCTTT.

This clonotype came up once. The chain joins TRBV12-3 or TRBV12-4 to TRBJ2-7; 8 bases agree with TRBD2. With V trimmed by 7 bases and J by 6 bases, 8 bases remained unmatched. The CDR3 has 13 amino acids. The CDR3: CASTRGGLGEQYF. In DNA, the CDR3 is TGTGCCAGCACCCGGGGGGGATTGGGCGAGCAGTACTTC.

The CDR3 bases are TGTGCCAGCAGTGCGTCAGGGGGTATGAACACTGAAGCTTTCTTT. Encoded protein: CASSASGGMNTEAFF. The chain employs TRBV6-1 and TRBJ1-1, with 7 bases matching TRBD1. Germline trimming cut 4 bases from V and 0 bases from J; bases unmatched to any gene: 5. Germline values: CDR1 MNHNS, CDR2 SASEGT. This CDR3 contains 15 residues.

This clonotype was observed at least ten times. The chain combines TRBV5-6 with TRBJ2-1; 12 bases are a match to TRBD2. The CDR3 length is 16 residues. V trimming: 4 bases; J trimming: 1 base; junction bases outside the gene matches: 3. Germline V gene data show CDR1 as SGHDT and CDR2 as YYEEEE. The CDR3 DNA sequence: TGTGCCAGCAGCGGAACTAGCGGGGGGTCCTACAATGAGCAGTTCTTC. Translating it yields CASSGTSGGSYNEQFF.

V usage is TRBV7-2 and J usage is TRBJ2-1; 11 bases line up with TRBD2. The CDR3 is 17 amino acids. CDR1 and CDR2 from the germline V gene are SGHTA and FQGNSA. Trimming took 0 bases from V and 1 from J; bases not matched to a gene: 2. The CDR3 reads CASSLARTSGSYNEQFF. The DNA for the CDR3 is TGTGCCAGCAGCTTAGCTAGGACTAGCGGGTCCTACAATGAGCAGTTCTTC.